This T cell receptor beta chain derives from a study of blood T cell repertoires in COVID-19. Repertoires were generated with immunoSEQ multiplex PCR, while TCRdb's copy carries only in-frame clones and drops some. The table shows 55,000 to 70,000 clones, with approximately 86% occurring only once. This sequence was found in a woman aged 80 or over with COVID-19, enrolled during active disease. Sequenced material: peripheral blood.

This chain's CDR3 is CASSFRGTYNEQFF. In DNA form, the CDR3 reads TGTGCCAGCAGCTTCAGGGGCACCTACAATGAGCAGTTCTTC. The chain employs TRBV7-9 and TRBJ2-1, with D possibly being TRBD1 (6 bases). From germline, CDR1 is SEHNR and CDR2 FQNEAQ (reference sequence). The CDR3 consists of 14 residues. Trimming removed 3 bases at V and 2 bases at J, with 8 bases between.